This T cell receptor (beta chain) comes out of a study of blood T cell repertoires in COVID-19. Study overall: From the United States, Italy and Spain came samples of acute and convalescent COVID-19. T cells, B-cell-depleted T cells, or PBMCs supplied cDNA or gDNA.

Germline V CDR1 and CDR2: SGHVS, FQNEAQ. The CDR3 runs 16 residues. V shed 5 bases, J shed 1 base, and the junction held 9 bases outside the gene matches. Source study methods: For nucleated cells, counts were estimated from reference gene primer amplification. Only in-frame clones appear in the TCRdb table, and some are missing; sequencing was by immunoSEQ multiplex PCR. V, J and clone size are taken as reported in that table, and D and trimming were inferred from the DNA itself. The table has roughly 45,000 clones, less than 85% seen once; the top ten hold about 4.3%. The J gene is TRBJ2-3, the V gene TRBV7-8; 7 bases line up with TRBD2. Sequenced input: peripheral blood. The sequence was collected from a man aged 50 to 60 with active COVID-19. The CDR3 DNA reads as TGTGCCAGCAGCCCAAATTTTGCGGGGGGCACAGATACGCAGTATTTT. Amino acid sequence: CASSPNFAGGTDTQYF.